This T cell receptor (beta chain) was documented in a study of monozygotic twins with inflammatory bowel disease. Each sample's cDNA came from eight separate reactions. Template-switch reactions added UMIs with a 6-nucleotide sample barcode. TCRdb reworked the 5' RACE reads into one entry per CDR3 protein, no DNA. The listing contains about 160,000 distinct CDR3 sequences. Germline lookup yields CDR1 LNHDA and CDR2 SQIVND (reference sequence). This CDR3 has 14 residues. The receptor was derived from a human donor with ulcerative colitis or Crohn's disease, or a healthy co-twin of an affected twin (not recorded which). Input material: blood. The genes are TRBV19 and TRBJ2-5; TCRdb outputs TRBD1, but without DNA this stays unchecked. The CDR3 region is CASSAPGQGETQYF.